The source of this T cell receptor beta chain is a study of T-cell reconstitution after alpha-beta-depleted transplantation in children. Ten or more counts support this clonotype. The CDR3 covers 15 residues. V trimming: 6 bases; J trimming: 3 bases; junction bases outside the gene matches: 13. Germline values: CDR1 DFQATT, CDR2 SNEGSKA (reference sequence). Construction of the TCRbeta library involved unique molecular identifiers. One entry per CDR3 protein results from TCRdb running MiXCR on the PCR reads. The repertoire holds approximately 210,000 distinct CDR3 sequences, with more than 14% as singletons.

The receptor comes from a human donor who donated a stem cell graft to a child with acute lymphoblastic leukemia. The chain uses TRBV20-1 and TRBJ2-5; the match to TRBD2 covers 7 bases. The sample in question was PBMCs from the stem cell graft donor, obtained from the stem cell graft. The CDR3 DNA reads TGCAGTGCGAGGTTGGAGGCGGGAGTGGAAGAGACCCAGTACTTC. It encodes CSARLEAGVEETQYF.